This T cell receptor beta chain was retrieved from a study of a mutant IDH1 vaccine in newly diagnosed glioma. Study background: Vaccination began 4-6 weeks post radiotherapy alone, or with temozolomide cycles. Males made up 62.5% and females around 38% of treated patients, whose mean age was around 40 years. Study-level points and caveats: Of all patients, 85% to 95% showed vaccine-induced immune responses.

The table came from immunoSEQ multiplex PCR; TCRdb's copy has only in-frame clones and leaves some out. This table has roughly 50,000 clones, approximately 86% appearing once. Per the germline V gene, CDR1 is SGHRS and CDR2 is YFSETQ. V was pared by 0 bases and J by 6 bases, with 5 bases of the junction left unmatched. This CDR3 has 14 amino acids. Time point here: week 5, during vaccination. Each dose of the vaccine consisted of 300 ug of mutant IDH1 20-mer peptide, with topical imiquimod. Note on this clone: Antigen unknown.

The chain uses TRBV5-1 and TRBJ2-7, with TRBD1 matching over 8 bases. The clonotype was recovered from a woman aged 18-29 years with glioma. Some clones in this sample may be carry-over from other donors' samples. The material sequenced was PBMCs, taken from a glioma patient whose treatment included an IDH1 peptide vaccine. In DNA form, the CDR3 reads TGCGCCAGCAGCTTGGGGACAGGGATTGGCGAGCAGTACTTC. It encodes CASSLGTGIGEQYF.